What follows are 5 T cell receptor beta chains derived from one specimen sequenced in a study of CD8 T cells in Susac syndrome. RNA amounts of about 0.5 to 1 ug underwent reverse transcription with random hexamers. TCRdb reprocessed the immunoSEQ multiplex PCR reads with MiXCR, giving one entry per CDR3 protein. The profile shows about 250,000 distinct CDR3 sequences, 93% of them singletons. Sequencing input: CD4+ T cells from PBMCs. The receptors were sampled from a human donor with multiple sclerosis.

This clonotype is a singleton in its sample. The V call is TRBV24-1, the J call TRBJ2-5; 8 bases fit TRBD2. The CDR3 sequence is 18 residues long. J was trimmed by 0 bases and V by 6 bases; bases with no gene match: 14. Looked up from germline, CDR1 is KGHDR and CDR2 is SFDVKD. CDR3 sequence (DNA): TGTGCCACCAGTACCGAGCGGTCGGCGGGAGGAAACCAAGAGACCCAGTACTTC. Translation: CATSTERSAGGNQETQYF.

The J gene is TRBJ1-6, the V gene TRBV12-5; 9 nucleotides align to TRBD1. Trimming took 5 bases from V and 9 from J; bases not matched to a gene: 5. CDR1 and CDR2 from the germline V gene are LGHNT and FRNRAP. CDR3 length equals 14 residues. The CDR3 spells CASGPGTGLSPLHF. The CDR3 DNA is TGTGCTAGTGGTCCCGGGACAGGGCTTTCACCCCTCCACTTT.

The chain combines TRBV6-1 with TRBJ2-7, with D perhaps being TRBD1 or TRBD2 (5 bases each). This CDR3 comprises 18 residues. V dropped 6 bases and J dropped 4 bases, with 28 bases sitting between them. Per germline, CDR1 MNHNS and CDR2 SASEGT. CDR3 sequence: CASSWDGRGMGIQYEQYV. The CDR3, as DNA: TGTGCCAGCAGCTGGGATGGACGGGGCATGGGAATCCAATACGAGCAGTACGTC.

The J gene is TRBJ2-1, the V gene TRBV5-1; 13 positions agree with TRBD2. The CDR3 is 20 amino acids. Losses at the gene ends were 5 bases for V and 1 base for J; bases not matched to a gene: 15. The V gene's germline CDR1 is SGHRS and CDR2 YFSETQ. CDR3 nucleotides: TGCGCCAGCAGGCAGACTAGCGGGAGGCCCCCGACCCAATCCTACAATGAGCAGTTCTTC. This encodes CASRQTSGRPPTQSYNEQFF. The whole variable domain, remainder taken from reference TRBV5-1 and TRBJ2-1, is KAGVTQTPRYLIKTRGQQVTLSCSPISGHRSVSWYQQTPGQGLQFLFEYFSETQRNKGNFPGRFSGRQFSNSRSEMNVSTLELGDSALYLCASRQTSGRPPTQSYNEQFFGPGTRLTVL.

V gene TRBV3-1 combines with J gene TRBJ1-2, with TRBD1 as a possible D gene (6 bases). Germline V gene sequence: CDR1 LGHDT, CDR2 YNNKEL (reference sequence). The CDR3 covers 13 residues. The V and J ends lost 3 bases and 6 bases respectively, with 11 bases between them. The CDR3 sequence: CASSQTQGNGYTF. In DNA form, the CDR3 reads TGTGCCAGCAGCCAGACTCAGGGGAATGGCTACACCTTC.